This paragraph covers one T cell receptor beta chain sequence. The data were taken from a study of blood T cell repertoires in COVID-19. Across the study: COVID-19 samples from acute and convalescent phases originated in the United States, Italy and Spain.

Trimming stripped 0 bases from V and 7 bases from J, with 11 bases between. CDR1 and CDR2 (germline): SGHNT, YYREEE (reference sequence). CDR3 length: 15 amino acids. Under the authors' procedure: Quantification of nucleated cells was approximated via reference gene primer amplification. Generated by immunoSEQ multiplex PCR, the TCRdb table keeps only in-frame clones and is missing some. The DNA was the basis for D and trimming; V, J and clone size are from that table. This table has some 200,000 clones, approximately 90% appearing once. This chain uses TRBV5-4 with TRBJ1-6, with D perhaps TRBD1 (5 bases). The receptor was isolated from a woman aged 18 to 35 who had recovered from COVID-19. Source material: peripheral blood. Here the CDR3 DNA reads TGTGCCAGCAGCTTGGGACAGCTTACCAATTCACCCCTCCACTTT. Encoded protein: CASSLGQLTNSPLHF.